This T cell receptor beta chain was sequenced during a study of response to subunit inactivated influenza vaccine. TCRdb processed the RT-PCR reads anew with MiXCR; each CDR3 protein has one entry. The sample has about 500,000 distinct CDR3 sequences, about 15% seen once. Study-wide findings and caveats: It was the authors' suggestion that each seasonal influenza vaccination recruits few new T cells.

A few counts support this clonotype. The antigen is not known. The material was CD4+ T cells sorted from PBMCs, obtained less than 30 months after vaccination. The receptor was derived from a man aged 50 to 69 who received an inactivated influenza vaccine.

Here the CDR3 reads CSARDWTYNEQFF. CDR3 nucleotide sequence: TGCAGCGCCCGGGACTGGACCTACAATGAGCAGTTCTTC. The chain uses TRBV29-1 and TRBJ2-1, with D maybe TRBD2 (6 bases). CDR3 length equals 13 residues. Germline V gives CDR1 SQVTM, CDR2 ANQGSEA. Trimming stripped 7 bases from V and 2 bases from J, with 12 bases between.